Below, 26 T cell receptor beta chains from the same sample are listed, as sequenced in a study of CD8+CD57+ T cells in acquired aplastic anemia. Patients chosen for sequencing had CD8+CD57+ cells that had expanded, as shown by flow cytometry. Investigators profiled TCR beta VDJ and CDR3 from genomic DNA template. TCRdb re-called the reads with MiXCR, one entry per CDR3 protein. The sample holds approximately 190,000 distinct CDR3 sequences, approximately 48% seen once. Input material: sorted CD4+, CD8+, or CD8+CD57+ T cells (not recorded which) from PBMCs. All receptors derive from a human donor with aplastic anemia.

DNA for the CDR3: TGTGCCAGCAGTCGGGGCCTCTATGGCTACACCTTC. Amino acid sequence: CASSRGLYGYTF. This rearrangement joins TRBV2 to TRBJ1-2; D perhaps matches TRBD1 (5 bases). The germline V gene encodes CDR1 SNHLY and CDR2 FYNNEI. V was shortened by 5 bases and J by 4 bases, with 8 bases between the two germline ends. CDR3 length: 12 amino acids.

This clonotype was seen only a few times. The V and J genes are TRBV20-1 and TRBJ2-7, with TRBD2 matching over 7 bases. Germline-derived CDR1 and CDR2 are DFQATT and SNEGSKA (reference sequence). This CDR3 has 13 amino acids. V shed 2 bases, J shed 2 bases, and the junction held 3 bases outside the gene matches. The CDR3 DNA is TGCAGTGCTAGACTAGCGGTCCCCTACGAGCAGTACTTC. Its translation: CSARLAVPYEQYF.

The rearrangement links TRBV24-1 to TRBJ1-5, with 8 bases lining up with TRBD1. The germline V gene has CDR1 KGHDR and CDR2 SFDVKD. V trimming: 3 bases; J trimming: 4 bases; junction bases outside the gene matches: 7. CDR3 length: 16 residues. CDR3 sequence: CATSDGDRGGNQPQHF. The CDR3 nucleotides are TGTGCCACCAGTGATGGAGACAGGGGAGGGAATCAGCCCCAGCATTTT.

This clonotype was picked up many times. This chain links TRBV4-1 with TRBJ1-3; D not certain. The V gene's germline CDR1 is MGHRA and CDR2 YSYEKL. Trimming pared 4 bases from V and 0 bases from J, leaving 10 bases between. CDR3 size: 15 residues. CDR3 bases: TGCGCCAGCAGCCCTAGGATCAACTCTGGAAACACCATATATTTT. Translation: CASSPRINSGNTIYF.

The chain uses TRBV10-3 and TRBJ2-5; 9 bases match TRBD2. From germline, CDR1 is ENHRY and CDR2 SYGVKD. The CDR3 contains 15 residues. Trimming cost V 4 bases and J 2 bases; bases outside gene matches: 5. DNA of the CDR3: TGTGCCATCAGTGGCGGGACTAGCCGACAAGAGACCCAGTACTTC. As protein: CAISGGTSRQETQYF.

The chain uses TRBV14 and TRBJ2-7; D is unresolved. This CDR3 has 11 amino acids. Trimming pared 2 bases from V and 5 bases from J, leaving 4 bases between. Germline lookup yields CDR1 SGHDN and CDR2 FVKESK. This chain's CDR3 is CASSQYHEQYF. CDR3 in DNA: TGTGCCAGCAGCCAATACCACGAGCAGTACTTC.

At least ten counts were recorded for this clonotype. The V gene is TRBV2, the J gene TRBJ2-5; the D call may be TRBD1 or TRBD2 (5 bases each). This CDR3 region has 13 residues. Trimming removed 3 bases at V and 3 bases at J, with 8 bases between. CDR1 and CDR2 from the germline V gene are SNHLY and FYNNEI. CDR3 bases: TGTGCCAGCAGTGACGGGGCGAAAGAGACCCAGTACTTC. Its protein product is CASSDGAKETQYF.

The chain joins TRBV2 to TRBJ2-3, with D possibly TRBD2 on 5 matching bases. Trimming shortened V by 6 bases and J by 1 base, and 14 bases separated the two germline ends. CDR1 is SNHLY and CDR2 is FYNNEI in the germline V gene. The CDR3 length is 15 residues. The CDR3 sequence is CASSLDLAGTDTQYF. CDR3 in DNA: TGTGCCAGCAGCTTGGACCTAGCAGGCACAGATACGCAGTATTTT.

This chain joins TRBV25-1 and TRBJ1-6; D is unresolved. This CDR3 region has 15 residues. V gave up 3 bases and J gave up 8 bases, with 14 bases separating them. Germline V gene lookup returns CDR1 MGHDK and CDR2 SYGVNS. The CDR3 spells CASSDQARPYSPLHF. DNA for the CDR3: TGTGCCAGCAGTGATCAGGCGAGACCCTATTCACCCCTCCACTTT.

The V call is TRBV9, the J call TRBJ1-2; 8 nucleotides match TRBD1. After removal of 2 bases from V and 7 bases from J, the junction contained 7 bases not matched to a gene. Germline loops: CDR1 SGDLS, CDR2 YYNGEE. The CDR3 runs 14 residues. CDR3: CASSVWTGRIGYTF. The CDR3 bases are TGTGCCAGCAGCGTGTGGACAGGGAGAATTGGCTACACCTTC.

The chain recombines TRBV15 with TRBJ1-2; D may be TRBD1 (5 bases). Germline V gene lookup returns CDR1 LNHNV and CDR2 YYDKDF (reference sequence). The V end was cut by 5 bases, the J end by 6 bases, with 19 bases between. The CDR3 is 15 residues long. CDR3 residues: CATSSRRDFSNGYTF. In DNA form, the CDR3 reads TGTGCCACCAGCTCCCGCAGGGATTTTTCGAATGGCTACACCTTC.

This clonotype was observed at least ten times. J is TRBJ1-3 and V is TRBV19; 9 positions agree with TRBD1. Unmatched junction bases numbered 5, after V lost 7 bases and J lost 4 bases. The CDR3 consists of 14 residues. Germline CDR1 is LNHDA and CDR2 is SQIVND (reference sequence). The CDR3 sequence: CASTDRGSGNTIYF. For the CDR3, the DNA is TGTGCCAGTACAGACAGGGGGAGCGGAAACACCATATATTTT. Filled out from reference TRBV19 and TRBJ1-3, the complete variable domain reads DGGITQSPKYLFRKEGQNVTLSCEQNLNHDAMYWYRQDPGQGLRLIYYSQIVNDFQKGDIAEGYSVSREKKESFPLTVTSAQKNPTAFYLCASTDRGSGNTIYFGEGSWLTVV.

The chain couples TRBV10-1 to TRBJ1-2; the match to TRBD1 covers 7 bases. Germline-derived CDR1 and CDR2 are WNHNN and SYGVQD (reference sequence). The trim removed 0 bases at V and 0 bases at J, leaving 16 bases unmatched. This CDR3 has 20 amino acids. CDR3: CASSESRDRRFTRANYGYTF. The CDR3 DNA is TGCGCCAGCAGTGAGTCTAGGGACAGAAGATTTACTAGGGCTAACTATGGCTACACCTTC.

In its sample, this clonotype was seen a few times. V usage is TRBV20-1 and J usage is TRBJ1-5; TRBD1 might be the D (5 bases). Germline assignment: CDR1 DFQATT and CDR2 SNEGSKA (reference sequence). The V end was cut by 1 base, the J end by 11 bases, with 9 bases between. The CDR3 covers 11 residues. Written as DNA, the CDR3 is TGCAGTGCTAGAGGCCGGGACTCCCAGCATTTT. Amino acid sequence: CSARGRDSQHF.

The chain employs TRBV15 and TRBJ2-5, with D possibly TRBD1 on 6 matching bases. The last part of the DNA fits TRBJ2-1 better; the J call may be wrong. This CDR3 is 11 amino acids long. Looked up from germline, CDR1 is LNHNV and CDR2 is YYDKDF (reference sequence). The CDR3 DNA is TGTGCCACCAGCACCGGACAGGAGCAGTTCTTC. This translates into CATSTGQEQFF.

There are a few counts of this clonotype. V is TRBV7-9 and J is TRBJ1-1, with a weak D call TRBD1 (5 bases). CDR1 and CDR2 from the germline V gene are SEHNR and FQNEAQ (reference sequence). The CDR3 has 13 amino acids. V was pared by 5 bases and J by 5 bases, with 12 bases between. The CDR3 reads CASSRGVGTEAFF. CDR3 nucleotide sequence: TGTGCCAGCAGCCGGGGGGTTGGTACTGAAGCTTTCTTT.

This clonotype was recorded at least ten times. This chain links TRBV5-1 with TRBJ1-2; 9 bases align to TRBD1. CDR3 length: 17 amino acids. From germline, CDR1 is SGHRS and CDR2 YFSETQ. Trimming removed 0 bases from V and 7 bases from J; junction bases left unmatched: 13. For the CDR3, the DNA is TGCGCCAGCAGCTTGGCCCCGACAGGACAGGGGATGGGTGGCTACACCTTC. Encoded protein: CASSLAPTGQGMGGYTF.

In this sample, this clonotype turned up once. J is TRBJ2-5 and V is TRBV9, with 7 nucleotides matching TRBD1. The CDR3 is 15 amino acids. Germline CDR1 is SGDLS and CDR2 is YYNGEE. The J segment lost 7 bases and the V segment lost 2 bases, leaving 11 bases of the junction unmatched. CDR3 sequence (DNA): TGTGCCAGCAGCGTCGGGACAGACTTATTGGCGACCCAGTACTTC. Amino acid sequence: CASSVGTDLLATQYF.

The rearrangement uses TRBV29-1 and TRBJ1-1, with 10 positions matching TRBD1. Germline V gene sequence: CDR1 SQVTM, CDR2 ANQGSEA. With V trimmed by 7 bases and J by 4 bases, 15 bases remained unmatched. The CDR3 runs 16 residues. CDR3 sequence reads: CSAITRQGAGGTEAFF. In DNA form, the CDR3 reads TGCAGCGCTATAACCCGACAGGGGGCTGGTGGCACTGAAGCTTTCTTT. The whole variable domain, remainder taken from reference TRBV29-1 and TRBJ1-1, is SAVISQKPSRDICQRGTSLTIQCQVDSQVTMMFWYRQQPGQSLTLIATANQGSEATYESGFVIDKFPISRPNLTFSTLTVSNMSPEDSSIYLCSAITRQGAGGTEAFFGQGTRLTVV.

This clonotype was counted once. The genes are TRBV20-1 and TRBJ2-6; D possibly corresponds to TRBD2 (5 bases). The V end lost 0 bases, the J end lost 4 bases, and 10 bases lay between the germline ends. This CDR3 spans 15 amino acids. CDR1 DFQATT and CDR2 SNEGSKA come from the germline V gene (reference sequence). The CDR3 protein is CSARDGAAGANVLTF. The DNA for the CDR3 is TGCAGTGCTAGAGATGGAGCGGCCGGGGCCAACGTCCTGACTTTC.

Many counts were recorded for this clonotype. The chain recombines TRBV12-3 or TRBV12-4 with TRBJ2-7, with 7 bases aligning to TRBD2. This CDR3 contains 17 residues. The junction had 13 bases not matched to a gene; V was cut back by 0 bases and J by 5 bases. The CDR3 spells CASSLAGWGEGPNEQYF. CDR3 DNA: TGTGCCAGCAGTTTAGCGGGCTGGGGGGAGGGCCCCAACGAGCAGTACTTC.

In this sample, this clonotype turned up a few times. J is TRBJ2-5 and V is TRBV7-2, with a tentative D call TRBD1 (7 bases). From germline, CDR1 is SGHTA and CDR2 FQGNSA. V lost 4 bases to trimming and J lost 5 bases, with 14 bases between them. This CDR3 region has 14 residues. The CDR3 DNA is TGTGCCAGCAGCTACTGGACAGGAGGGGAGACCCAGTACTTC. It yields the protein CASSYWTGGETQYF.

V is TRBV7-8 and J is TRBJ1-1; D ambiguous. V was clipped by 5 bases and J by 4 bases, with 11 bases between them. The CDR3 is 13 amino acids. CDR1 is SGHVS, CDR2 FQNEAQ, per germline. This chain's CDR3 is CASSVSASTEAFF. The CDR3 bases are TGTGCCAGCAGCGTCAGCGCGAGCACTGAAGCTTTCTTT.

Turning to this clonotype: At one of its ends the junction is not consistent with the germline gene, which may arise from a read error. The rearrangement uses TRBV7-6 and TRBJ1-6; maybe TRBD1 (5 bases). Germline values: CDR1 SGHVS, CDR2 FNYEAQ. The CDR3 length is 14 residues. Here the CDR3 DNA reads TGTGCCAGCAGCCCAGGTGGGGGTAATCCACCCCTCCACTTT. Protein sequence: CASSPGGGNPPLHF. The full variable domain, in which reference TRBV7-6 and TRBJ1-6 provide the parts outside the CDR3, is GAGVSQSPRYKVTKRGQDVALRCDPISGHVSLYWYRQALGQGPEFLTYFNYEAQQDKSGLPNDRFSAERPEGSISTLTIQRTEQRDSAMYRCASSPGGGNPPLHFGNGTRLTVT.

The rearrangement joins TRBV5-1 to TRBJ2-5; D possibly uses TRBD1 or TRBD2 (5 bases each). CDR1 and CDR2 (germline): SGHRS, YFSETQ. With 5 bases removed from V and 0 bases from J, the gap between germline ends came to 11 bases. The CDR3 is made up of 14 amino acids. CDR3 DNA sequence: TGCGCCAGCAGTGGGACGCGGGACCAAGAGACCCAGTACTTC. Encoded protein: CASSGTRDQETQYF.

The chain recombines TRBV6-4 with TRBJ1-2; 8 bases are a match to TRBD1. This CDR3 spans 13 amino acids. V lost 3 bases, J lost 7 bases, and 4 bases stayed unmatched. The germline gives CDR1 MRHNA, CDR2 SNTAGT. The CDR3 sequence is CASSETGVGGYTF. CDR3 in DNA: TGTGCCAGCAGTGAGACAGGGGTCGGTGGCTACACCTTC.